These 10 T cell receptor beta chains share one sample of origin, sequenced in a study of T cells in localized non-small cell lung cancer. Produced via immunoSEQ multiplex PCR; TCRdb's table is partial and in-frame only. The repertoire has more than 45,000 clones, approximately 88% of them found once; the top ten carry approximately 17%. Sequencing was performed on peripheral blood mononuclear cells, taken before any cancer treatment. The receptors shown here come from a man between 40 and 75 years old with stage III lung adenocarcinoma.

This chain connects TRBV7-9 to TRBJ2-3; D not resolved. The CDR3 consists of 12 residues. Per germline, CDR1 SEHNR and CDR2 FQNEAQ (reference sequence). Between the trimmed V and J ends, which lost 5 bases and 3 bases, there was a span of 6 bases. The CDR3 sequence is CASSASTDTQYF. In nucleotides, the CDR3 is TGTGCCAGCAGCGCATCGACAGATACGCAGTATTTT.

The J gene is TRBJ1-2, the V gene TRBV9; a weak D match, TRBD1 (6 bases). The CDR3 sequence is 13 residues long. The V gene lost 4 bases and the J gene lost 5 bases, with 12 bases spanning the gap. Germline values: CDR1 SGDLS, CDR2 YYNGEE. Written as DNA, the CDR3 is TGTGCCAGCAGCCAGGGGAGTGATTATGGCTACACCTTC. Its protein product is CASSQGSDYGYTF.

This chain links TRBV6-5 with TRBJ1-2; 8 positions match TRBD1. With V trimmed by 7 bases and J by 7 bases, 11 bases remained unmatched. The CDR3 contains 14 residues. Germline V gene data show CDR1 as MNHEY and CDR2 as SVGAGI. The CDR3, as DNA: TGTGCCAGCACCCGCGGACAGGGTGGCTTTGGCTACACCTTC. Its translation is CASTRGQGGFGYTF.

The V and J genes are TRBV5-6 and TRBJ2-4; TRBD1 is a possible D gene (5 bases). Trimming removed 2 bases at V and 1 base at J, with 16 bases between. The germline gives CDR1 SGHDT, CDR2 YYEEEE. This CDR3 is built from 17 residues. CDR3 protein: CASSFSPGARAKNIQYF. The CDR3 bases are TGTGCCAGCAGCTTTTCCCCTGGGGCAAGGGCCAAAAACATTCAGTACTTC.

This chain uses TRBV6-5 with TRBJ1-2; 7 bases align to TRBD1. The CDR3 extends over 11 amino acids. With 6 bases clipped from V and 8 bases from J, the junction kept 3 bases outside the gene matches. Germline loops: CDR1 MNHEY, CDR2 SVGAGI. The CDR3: CASSQGGGYTF. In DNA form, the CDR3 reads TGTGCCAGCAGCCAGGGGGGGGGCTACACCTTC.

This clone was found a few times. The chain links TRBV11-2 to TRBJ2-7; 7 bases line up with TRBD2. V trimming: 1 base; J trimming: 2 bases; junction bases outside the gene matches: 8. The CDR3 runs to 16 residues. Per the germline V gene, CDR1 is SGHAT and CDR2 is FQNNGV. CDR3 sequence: CASSLGASGFAYEQYF. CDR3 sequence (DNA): TGTGCCAGCAGCTTAGGGGCTAGCGGCTTCGCCTACGAGCAGTACTTC.

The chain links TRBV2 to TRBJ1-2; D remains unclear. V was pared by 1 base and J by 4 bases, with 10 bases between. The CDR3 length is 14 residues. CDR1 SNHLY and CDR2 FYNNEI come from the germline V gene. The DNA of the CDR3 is TGTGCCAGCAGTGAAGGACAAGCGACCTATGGCTACACCTTC. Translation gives CASSEGQATYGYTF. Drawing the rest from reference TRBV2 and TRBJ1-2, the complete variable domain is EPEVTQTPSHQVTQMGQEVILRCVPISNHLYFYWYRQILGQKVEFLVSFYNNEISEKSEIFDDQFSVERPDGSNFTLKIRSTKLEDSAMYFCASSEGQATYGYTFGSGTRLTVV.

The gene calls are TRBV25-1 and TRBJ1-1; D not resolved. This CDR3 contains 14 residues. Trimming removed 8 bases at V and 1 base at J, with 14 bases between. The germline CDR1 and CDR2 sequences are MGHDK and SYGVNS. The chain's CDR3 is CASAPPKPNTEAFF. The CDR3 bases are TGTGCCAGCGCCCCTCCGAAGCCGAACACTGAAGCTTTCTTT.

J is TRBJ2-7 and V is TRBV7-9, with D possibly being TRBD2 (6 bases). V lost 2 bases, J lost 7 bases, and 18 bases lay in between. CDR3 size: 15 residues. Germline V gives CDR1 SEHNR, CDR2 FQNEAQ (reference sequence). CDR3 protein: CASSLTLGEEREQYF. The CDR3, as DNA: TGTGCCAGCAGCTTAACCCTTGGGGAGGAAAGGGAGCAGTACTTC.

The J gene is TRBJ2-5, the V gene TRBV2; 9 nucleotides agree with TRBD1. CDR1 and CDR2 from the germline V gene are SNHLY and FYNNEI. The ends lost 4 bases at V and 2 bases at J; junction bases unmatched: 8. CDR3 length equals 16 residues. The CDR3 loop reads CASSGPGQGGQETQYF. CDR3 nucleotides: TGTGCCAGCAGTGGTCCGGGACAGGGAGGACAAGAGACCCAGTACTTC.